This T cell receptor beta chain appears in the sequencing data of a study of blood T cells in healthy people across ages. The CDR3 is 12 amino acids. Per germline, CDR1 DFQATT and CDR2 SNEGSKA (reference sequence). Study results and caveats: Bulk PBMC profiling left naive and antigen-experienced comparisons inconclusive. Estimates of diversity drawn from one million T cells were considered underestimates.

This clonotype appeared a few times. Its antigen remains unknown. Primed by a sample-barcoded 5' primer and a J-beta primer mix, a second PCR proceeded for about 6 to 12 cycles. In TCRdb, the 5' RACE reads were re-called with MiXCR into one record per CDR3 protein. The sample consists of approximately 760,000 distinct CDR3 sequences, just under 25% of them appearing once. In addition, the sample was reused for a study of T cells of mothers and their children. That study adds: Researchers put all of the extracted RNA into cDNA synthesis, using approximately 1.5 ug per 15 ul.

The sequenced material came from blood. This sequence was found in a boy aged 5-17 years in good health. The rearrangement joins TRBV20-1 to TRBJ2-5, with 7 bases aligning to TRBD1. Matching the DNA end better, TRBJ2-7 makes the J call doubtful. The CDR3 here is CSARETGYEQYF. The CDR3 DNA reads TGCAGTGCTAGAGAGACAGGGTACGAGCAGTACTTC.